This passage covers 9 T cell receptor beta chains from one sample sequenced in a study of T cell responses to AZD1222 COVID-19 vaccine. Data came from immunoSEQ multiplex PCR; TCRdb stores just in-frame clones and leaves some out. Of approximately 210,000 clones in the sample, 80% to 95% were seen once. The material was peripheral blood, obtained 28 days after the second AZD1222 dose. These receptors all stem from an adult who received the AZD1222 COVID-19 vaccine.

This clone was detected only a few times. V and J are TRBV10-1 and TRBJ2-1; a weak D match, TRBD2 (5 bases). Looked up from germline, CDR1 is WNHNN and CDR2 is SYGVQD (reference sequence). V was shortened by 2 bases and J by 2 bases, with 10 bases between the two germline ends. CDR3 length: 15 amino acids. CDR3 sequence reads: CASSEHGSAYNEQFF. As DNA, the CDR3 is TGCGCCAGCAGTGAGCACGGTAGCGCCTACAATGAGCAGTTCTTC.

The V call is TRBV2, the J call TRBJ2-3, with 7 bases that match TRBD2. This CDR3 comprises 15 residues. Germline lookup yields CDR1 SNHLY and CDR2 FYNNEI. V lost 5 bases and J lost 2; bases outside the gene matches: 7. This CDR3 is CASSFSGKPTDTQYF. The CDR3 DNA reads TGTGCCAGCAGTTTCAGCGGGAAGCCCACAGATACGCAGTATTTT.

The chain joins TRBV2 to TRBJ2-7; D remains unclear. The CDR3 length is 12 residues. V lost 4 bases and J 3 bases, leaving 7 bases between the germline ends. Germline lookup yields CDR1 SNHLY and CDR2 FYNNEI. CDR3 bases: TGTGCCAGCAGTGTTGGGATCTACGAGCAGTACTTC. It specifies CASSVGIYEQYF.

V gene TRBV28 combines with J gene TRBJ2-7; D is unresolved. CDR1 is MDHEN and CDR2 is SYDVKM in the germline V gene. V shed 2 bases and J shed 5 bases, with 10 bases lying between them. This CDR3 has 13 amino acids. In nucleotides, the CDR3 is TGTGCCAGCAGTTTAAACGGTTTCGACGAGCAGTACTTC. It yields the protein CASSLNGFDEQYF. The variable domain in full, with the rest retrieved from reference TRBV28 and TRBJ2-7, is DVKVTQSSRYLVKRTGEKVFLECVQDMDHENMFWYRQDPGLGLRLIYFSYDVKMKEKGDIPEGYSVSREKKERFSLILESASTNQTSMYLCASSLNGFDEQYFGPGTRLTVT.

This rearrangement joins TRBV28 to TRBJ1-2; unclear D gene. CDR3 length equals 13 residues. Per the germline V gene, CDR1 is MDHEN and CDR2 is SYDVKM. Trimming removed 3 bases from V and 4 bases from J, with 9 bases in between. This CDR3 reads CASSFGRLYGYTF. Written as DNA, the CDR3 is TGTGCCAGCAGTTTCGGACGGCTCTATGGCTACACCTTC.

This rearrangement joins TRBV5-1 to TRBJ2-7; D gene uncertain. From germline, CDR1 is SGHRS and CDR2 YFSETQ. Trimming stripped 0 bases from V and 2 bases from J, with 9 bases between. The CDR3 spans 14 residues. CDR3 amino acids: CASSLGTAAYEQYF. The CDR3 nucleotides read TGCGCCAGCAGCTTGGGGACGGCGGCCTACGAGCAGTACTTC.

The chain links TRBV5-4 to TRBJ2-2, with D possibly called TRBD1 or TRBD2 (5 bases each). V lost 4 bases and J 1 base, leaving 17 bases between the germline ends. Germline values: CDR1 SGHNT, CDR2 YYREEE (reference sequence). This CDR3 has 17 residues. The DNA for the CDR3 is TGTGCCAGCAGCATCGGGACCGGACCCATGAACACCGGGGAGCTGTTTTTT. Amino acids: CASSIGTGPMNTGELFF.

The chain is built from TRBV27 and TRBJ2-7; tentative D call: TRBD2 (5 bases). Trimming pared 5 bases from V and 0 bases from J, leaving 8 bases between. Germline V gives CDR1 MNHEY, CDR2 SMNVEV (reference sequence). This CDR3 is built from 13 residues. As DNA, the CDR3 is TGTGCCAGCAGTCCCGGGGACTCCTACGAGCAGTACTTC. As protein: CASSPGDSYEQYF.

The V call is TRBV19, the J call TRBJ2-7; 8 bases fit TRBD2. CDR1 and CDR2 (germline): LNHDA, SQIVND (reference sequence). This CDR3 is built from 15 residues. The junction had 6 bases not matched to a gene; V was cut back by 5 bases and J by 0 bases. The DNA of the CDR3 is TGTGCCAGTAGTCTCATAGCGGGGAGCTCCTACGAGCAGTACTTC. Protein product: CASSLIAGSSYEQYF.